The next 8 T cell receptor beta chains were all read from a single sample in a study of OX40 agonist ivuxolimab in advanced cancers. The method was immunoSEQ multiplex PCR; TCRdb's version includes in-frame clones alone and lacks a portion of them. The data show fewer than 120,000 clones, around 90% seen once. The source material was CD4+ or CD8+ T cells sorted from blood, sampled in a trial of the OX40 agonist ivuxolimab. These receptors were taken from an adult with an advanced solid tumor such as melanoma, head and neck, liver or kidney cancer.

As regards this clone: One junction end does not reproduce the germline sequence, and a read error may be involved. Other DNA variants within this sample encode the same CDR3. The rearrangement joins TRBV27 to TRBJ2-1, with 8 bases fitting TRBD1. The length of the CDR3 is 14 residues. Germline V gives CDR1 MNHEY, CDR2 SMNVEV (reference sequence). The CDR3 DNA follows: TGTGCCAGCAGTTTCGACAGGGGACACAATGAGCAATTCTTC. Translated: CASSFDRGHNEQFF.

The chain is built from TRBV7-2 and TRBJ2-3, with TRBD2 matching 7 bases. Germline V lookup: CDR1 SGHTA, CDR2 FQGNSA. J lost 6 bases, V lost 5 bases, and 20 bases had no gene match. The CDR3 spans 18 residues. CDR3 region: CASSPLGLLAGVTDTQYF. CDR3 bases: TGTGCCAGCAGCCCACTAGGTCTACTGGCGGGAGTTACGGATACGCAGTATTTT.

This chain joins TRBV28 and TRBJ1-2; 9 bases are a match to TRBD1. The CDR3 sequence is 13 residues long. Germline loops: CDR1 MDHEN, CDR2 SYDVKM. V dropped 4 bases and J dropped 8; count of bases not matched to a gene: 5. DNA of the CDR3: TGTGCCAGCAGTTCCGGACAGGGGCACGGCTACACCTTC. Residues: CASSSGQGHGYTF.

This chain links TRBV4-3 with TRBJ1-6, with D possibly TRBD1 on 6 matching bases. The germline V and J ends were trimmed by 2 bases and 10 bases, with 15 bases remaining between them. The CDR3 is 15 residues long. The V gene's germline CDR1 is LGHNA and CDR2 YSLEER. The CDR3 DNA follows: TGCGCCAGCAGCCAAAGTTACAGGGAAGGATCACCCCTCCACTTT. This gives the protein CASSQSYREGSPLHF.

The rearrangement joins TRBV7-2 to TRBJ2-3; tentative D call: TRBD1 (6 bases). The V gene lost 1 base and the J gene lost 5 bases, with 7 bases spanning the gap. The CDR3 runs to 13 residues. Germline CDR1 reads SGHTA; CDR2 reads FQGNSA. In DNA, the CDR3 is TGTGCCAGCAGCTTAGTCAGGGGAGATACGCAGTATTTT. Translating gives CASSLVRGDTQYF.

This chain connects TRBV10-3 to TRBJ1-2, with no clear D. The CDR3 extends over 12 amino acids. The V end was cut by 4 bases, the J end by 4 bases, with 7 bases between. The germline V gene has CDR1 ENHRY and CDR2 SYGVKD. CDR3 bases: TGTGCCATCAGTGCGGGGTCCTATGGCTACACCTTC. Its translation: CAISAGSYGYTF.

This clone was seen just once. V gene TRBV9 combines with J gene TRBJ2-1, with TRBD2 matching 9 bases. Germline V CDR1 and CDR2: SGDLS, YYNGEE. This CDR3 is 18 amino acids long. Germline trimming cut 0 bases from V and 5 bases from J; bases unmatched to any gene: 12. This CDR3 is CASSVDRGTSGSNNEQFF. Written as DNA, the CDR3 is TGTGCCAGCAGCGTAGATAGAGGAACTAGCGGGTCCAACAATGAGCAGTTCTTC.

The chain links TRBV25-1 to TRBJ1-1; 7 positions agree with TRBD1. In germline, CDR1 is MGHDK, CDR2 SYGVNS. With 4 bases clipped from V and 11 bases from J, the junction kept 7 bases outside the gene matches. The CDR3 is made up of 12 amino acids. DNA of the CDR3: TGTGCCAGCAGTGGAGACAGGGCGGCGGCTTTCTTT. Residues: CASSGDRAAAFF.